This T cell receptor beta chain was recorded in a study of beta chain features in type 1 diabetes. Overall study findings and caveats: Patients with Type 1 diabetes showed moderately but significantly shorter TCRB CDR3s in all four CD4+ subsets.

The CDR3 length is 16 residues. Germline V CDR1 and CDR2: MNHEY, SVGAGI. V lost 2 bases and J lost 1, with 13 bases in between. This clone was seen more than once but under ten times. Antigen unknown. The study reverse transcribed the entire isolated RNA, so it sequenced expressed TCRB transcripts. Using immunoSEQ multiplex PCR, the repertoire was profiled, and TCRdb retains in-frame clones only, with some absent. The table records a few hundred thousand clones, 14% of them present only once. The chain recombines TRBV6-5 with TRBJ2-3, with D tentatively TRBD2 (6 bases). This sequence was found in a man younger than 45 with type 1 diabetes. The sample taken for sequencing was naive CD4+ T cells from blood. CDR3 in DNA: TGTGCCAGCAGTTACCGTCTAGCGTTGCGCACAGATACGCAGTATTTT. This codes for CASSYRLALRTDTQYF.